This TCR beta chain was found in a study of T cells in Graves' hyperthyroidism and ophthalmopathy. Study-level information: Peripheral blood draws took place at initial diagnosis, ahead of any treatment.

The CDR3 consists of 16 residues. The germline V gene has CDR1 SGHRS and CDR2 YFSETQ. Trimming took 3 bases from V and 5 from J; bases not matched to a gene: 7. Amplification of TCR beta CDR3 regions was performed using RNA transcripts as template. HTBI primers were employed in a first-round RT-PCR of the TCR CDR3. TCRdb independently ran MiXCR on the multiplex PCR reads; one entry per CDR3 protein. The data hold more than 300,000 distinct CDR3 sequences, with less than 20% observed a single time. Clinical Activity Scores of at least 3, NOSPECS grades of at least 4 and durations under 3 months characterized ophthalmopathy patients. Uncontrolled infections, other autoimmune diseases, pregnancy or lactation led to exclusion of patients. In making diagnoses, clinical symptoms, serum thyroxine and TRAb, thyroid ultrasound and orbital computed tomography were all used.

Sample: blood. The J gene is TRBJ2-2, the V gene TRBV5-1, with TRBD1 identical over 10 bases. This clonotype was sampled from a man aged 18 to 35 with Graves' ophthalmopathy. Written as DNA, the CDR3 is TGCGCCAGCAGCTCCTGGGACAGGGGATTGACCGGGGAGCTGTTTTTT. It yields the protein CASSSWDRGLTGELFF.